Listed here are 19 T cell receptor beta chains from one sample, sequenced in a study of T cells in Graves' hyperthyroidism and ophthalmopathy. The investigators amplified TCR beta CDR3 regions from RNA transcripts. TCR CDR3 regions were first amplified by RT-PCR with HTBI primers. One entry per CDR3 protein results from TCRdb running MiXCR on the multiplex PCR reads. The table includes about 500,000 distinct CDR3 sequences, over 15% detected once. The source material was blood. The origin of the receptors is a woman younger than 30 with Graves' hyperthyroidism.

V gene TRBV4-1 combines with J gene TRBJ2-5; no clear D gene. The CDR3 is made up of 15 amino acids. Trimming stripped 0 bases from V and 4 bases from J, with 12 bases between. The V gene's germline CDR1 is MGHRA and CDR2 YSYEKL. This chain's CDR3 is CASSQDGYKAETQYF. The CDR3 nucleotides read TGCGCCAGCAGCCAAGATGGTTACAAGGCAGAGACCCAGTACTTC.

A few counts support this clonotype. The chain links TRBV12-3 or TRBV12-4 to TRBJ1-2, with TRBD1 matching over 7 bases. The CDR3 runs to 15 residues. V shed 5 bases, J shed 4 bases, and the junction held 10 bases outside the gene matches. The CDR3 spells CASSHRDRASYGYTF. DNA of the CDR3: TGTGCCAGCAGTCACCGTGACAGGGCTTCCTATGGCTACACCTTC.

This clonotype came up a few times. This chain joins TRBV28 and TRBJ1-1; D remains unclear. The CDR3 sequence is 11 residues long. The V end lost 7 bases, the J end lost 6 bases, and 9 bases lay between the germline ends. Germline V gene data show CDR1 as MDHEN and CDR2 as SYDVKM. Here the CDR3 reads CASTEGPEAFF. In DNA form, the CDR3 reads TGTGCCAGCACCGAGGGCCCTGAAGCTTTCTTT. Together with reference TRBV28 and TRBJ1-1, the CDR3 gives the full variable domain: DVKVTQSSRYLVKRTGEKVFLECVQDMDHENMFWYRQDPGLGLRLIYFSYDVKMKEKGDIPEGYSVSREKKERFSLILESASTNQTSMYLCASTEGPEAFFGQGTRLTVV.

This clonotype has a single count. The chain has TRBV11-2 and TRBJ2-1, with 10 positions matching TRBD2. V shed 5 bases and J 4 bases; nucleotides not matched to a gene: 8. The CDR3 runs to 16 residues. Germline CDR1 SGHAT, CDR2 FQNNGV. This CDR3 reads CASSASSGSRYNEQFF. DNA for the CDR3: TGTGCCAGCAGCGCATCTAGCGGGAGTCGGTACAATGAGCAGTTCTTC.

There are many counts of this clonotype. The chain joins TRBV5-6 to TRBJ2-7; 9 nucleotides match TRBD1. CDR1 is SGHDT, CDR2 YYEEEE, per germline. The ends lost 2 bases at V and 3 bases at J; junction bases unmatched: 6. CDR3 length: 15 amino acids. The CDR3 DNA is TGTGCCAGCAGCTTCCCGGGACAGGGCCACTACGAGCAGTACTTC. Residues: CASSFPGQGHYEQYF.

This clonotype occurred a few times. DNA for the CDR3: TGTGCCAGCAGTAAAGCGGATCTTTCCAACTATGGCTACACCTTC. Amino acids: CASSKADLSNYGYTF. This chain links TRBV12-3 or TRBV12-4 with TRBJ1-2; D remains ambiguous. Trimming took off 5 bases at V and 2 bases at J, with 15 bases between the two ends. The CDR3 sequence is 15 residues long.

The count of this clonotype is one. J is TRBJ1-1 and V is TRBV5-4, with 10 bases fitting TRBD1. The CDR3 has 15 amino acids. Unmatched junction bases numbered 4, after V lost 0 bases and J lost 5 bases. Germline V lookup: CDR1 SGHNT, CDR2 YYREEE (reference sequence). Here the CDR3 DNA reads TGTGCCAGCAGCTTGGGACAGGGGGCGTTTACTGAAGCTTTCTTT. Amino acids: CASSLGQGAFTEAFF.

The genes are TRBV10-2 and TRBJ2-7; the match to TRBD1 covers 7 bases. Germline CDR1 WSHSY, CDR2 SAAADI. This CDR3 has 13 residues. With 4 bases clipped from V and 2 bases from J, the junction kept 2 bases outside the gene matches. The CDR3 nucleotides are TGCGCCAGCAGTGCAGGGGGAGCCTACGAGCAGTACTTC. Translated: CASSAGGAYEQYF.

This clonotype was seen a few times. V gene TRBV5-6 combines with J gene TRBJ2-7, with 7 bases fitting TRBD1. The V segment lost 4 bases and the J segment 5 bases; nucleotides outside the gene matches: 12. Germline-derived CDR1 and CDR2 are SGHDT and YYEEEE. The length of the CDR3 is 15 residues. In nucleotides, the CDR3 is TGTGCCAGCAGCCTCCACCGGACAGGCCCCGACGAGCAGTACTTC. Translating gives CASSLHRTGPDEQYF.

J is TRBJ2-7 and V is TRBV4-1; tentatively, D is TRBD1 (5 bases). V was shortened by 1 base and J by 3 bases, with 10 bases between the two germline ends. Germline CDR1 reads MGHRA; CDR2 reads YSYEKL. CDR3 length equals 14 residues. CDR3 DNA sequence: TGCGCCAGCAGCCAAGTAAGGGGCAGCTACGAGCAGTACTTC. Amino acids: CASSQVRGSYEQYF.

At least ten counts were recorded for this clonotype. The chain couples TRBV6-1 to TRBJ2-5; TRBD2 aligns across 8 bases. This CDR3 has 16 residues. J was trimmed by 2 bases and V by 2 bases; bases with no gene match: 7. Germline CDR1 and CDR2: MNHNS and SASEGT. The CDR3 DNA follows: TGTGCCAGCAGTGAATTTCCGGGAGGGGGACAAGAGACCCAGTACTTC. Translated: CASSEFPGGGQETQYF.

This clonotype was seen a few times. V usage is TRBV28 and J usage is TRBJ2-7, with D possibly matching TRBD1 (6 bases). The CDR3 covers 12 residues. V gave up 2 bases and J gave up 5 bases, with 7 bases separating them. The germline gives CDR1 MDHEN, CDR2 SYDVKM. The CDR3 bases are TGTGCCAGCAGTTTAGGACAGCACGAGCAGTACTTC. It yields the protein CASSLGQHEQYF.

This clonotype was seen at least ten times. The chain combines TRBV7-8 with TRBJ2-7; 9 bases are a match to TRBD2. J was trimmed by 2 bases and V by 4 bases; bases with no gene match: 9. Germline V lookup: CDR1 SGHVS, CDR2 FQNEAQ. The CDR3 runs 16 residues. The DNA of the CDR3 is TGTGCCAGCAGCTGGATTAGCGGGAGTGCTCCCTACGAGCAGTACTTC. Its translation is CASSWISGSAPYEQYF.

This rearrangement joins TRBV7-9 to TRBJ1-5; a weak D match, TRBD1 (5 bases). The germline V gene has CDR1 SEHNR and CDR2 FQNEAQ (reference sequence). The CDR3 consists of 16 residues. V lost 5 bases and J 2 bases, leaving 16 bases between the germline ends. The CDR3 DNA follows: TGTGCCAGCAGCGATGCGGGGGGGAGGTGCAATCAGCCCCAGCATTTT. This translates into CASSDAGGRCNQPQHF.

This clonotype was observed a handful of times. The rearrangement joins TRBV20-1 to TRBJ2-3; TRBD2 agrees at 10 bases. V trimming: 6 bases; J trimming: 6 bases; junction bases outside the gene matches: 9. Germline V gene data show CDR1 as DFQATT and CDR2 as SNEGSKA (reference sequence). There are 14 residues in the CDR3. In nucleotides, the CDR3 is TGCAGTGCCCGTGCAGCGGGGGGGGGGGATACGCAGTATTTT. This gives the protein CSARAAGGGDTQYF.

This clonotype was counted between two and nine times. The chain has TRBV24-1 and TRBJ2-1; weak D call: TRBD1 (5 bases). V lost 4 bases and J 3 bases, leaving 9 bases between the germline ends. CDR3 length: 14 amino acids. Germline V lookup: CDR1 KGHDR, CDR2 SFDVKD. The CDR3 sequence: CATSETRDYNEQFF. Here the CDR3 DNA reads TGTGCCACCAGTGAAACCAGGGACTACAATGAGCAGTTCTTC.

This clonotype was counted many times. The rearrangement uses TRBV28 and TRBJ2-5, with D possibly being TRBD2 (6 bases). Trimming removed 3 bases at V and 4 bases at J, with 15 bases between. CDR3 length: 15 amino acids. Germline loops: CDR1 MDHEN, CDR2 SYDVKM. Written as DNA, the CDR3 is TGTGCCAGCAGTTTGGAGGGGCGCTACCGAGAGACCCAGTACTTC. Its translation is CASSLEGRYRETQYF.

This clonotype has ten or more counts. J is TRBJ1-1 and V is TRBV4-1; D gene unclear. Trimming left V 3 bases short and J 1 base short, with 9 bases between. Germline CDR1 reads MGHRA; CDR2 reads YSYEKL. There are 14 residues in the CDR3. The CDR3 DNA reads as TGCGCCAGCAGCCACAGCCAGACGAACACTGAAGCTTTCTTT. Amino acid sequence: CASSHSQTNTEAFF.

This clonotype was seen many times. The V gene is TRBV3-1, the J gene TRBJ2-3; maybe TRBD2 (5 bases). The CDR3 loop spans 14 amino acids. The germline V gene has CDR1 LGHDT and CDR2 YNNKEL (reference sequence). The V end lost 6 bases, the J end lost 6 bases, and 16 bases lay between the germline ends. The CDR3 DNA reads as TGTGCCAGCAGTCGGAGGTTTTTGACGGATACGCAGTATTTT. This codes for CASSRRFLTDTQYF.